The 28 T cell receptor beta chains in this list originate from one sample, sequenced in a study of shared clonotypes between healthy human individuals. Naive CD8 isolation took CD45RO-negative cells positively selected for CCR7 and excluded terminally differentiated effector memory CD45RA+ cells. The method was immunoSEQ multiplex PCR; TCRdb's version includes in-frame clones alone and lacks a portion of them. The table has hundreds of thousands of clones, 85% to 95% seen once; the top ten hold about 0.11%. What was sequenced was naive CD8+ T cells sorted from blood. The receptors stem from a woman in her 30s in good health.

The V gene is TRBV28, the J gene TRBJ1-2; D gene uncertain. Germline V gene data show CDR1 as MDHEN and CDR2 as SYDVKM. The V and J ends lost 1 base and 6 bases respectively, with 9 bases between them. The CDR3 is 13 residues long. As DNA, the CDR3 is TGTGCCAGCAGTTTATCCCCTTCAAATGGCTACACCTTC. Encoded protein: CASSLSPSNGYTF.

The CDR3 reads CASSRPLVANEKLFF. For the CDR3, the DNA is TGTGCCAGCAGCCGCCCGTTGGTCGCTAATGAAAAACTGTTTTTT. The chain uses TRBV7-9 and TRBJ1-4; no firm D call. Germline CDR1 reads SEHNR; CDR2 reads FQNEAQ (reference sequence). The CDR3 has 15 residues. Deletions cut 5 bases from V and 3 bases from J, with 13 bases between.

The V gene is TRBV27, the J gene TRBJ2-7; perhaps TRBD2 as D (5 bases). CDR3 length equals 13 residues. Germline CDR1 is MNHEY and CDR2 is SMNVEV (reference sequence). The ends were cut back, 2 bases at V and 7 bases at J, with 12 bases in the middle. CDR3 bases: TGTGCCAGCAGTTTAACTTCAGGCGGGGAGCAGTACTTC. This codes for CASSLTSGGEQYF.

This chain uses TRBV11-2 with TRBJ2-7; the D is unclear. From germline, CDR1 is SGHAT and CDR2 FQNNGV. Trimming pared 5 bases from V and 3 bases from J, leaving 11 bases between. The CDR3 spans 13 residues. Here the CDR3 DNA reads TGTGCCAGCAGCCCCCGGTCAGGCTACGAGCAGTACTTC. Its translation is CASSPRSGYEQYF.

This sequence joins TRBV10-3 and TRBJ2-7, with TRBD2 as a possible D gene (6 bases). The CDR3 has 15 residues. Germline V gene data show CDR1 as ENHRY and CDR2 as SYGVKD. V lost 0 bases to trimming and J lost 0 bases, with 9 bases between them. The CDR3 DNA follows: TGTGCCATCAGTGAGTCAGCGGGTTTCTCCTACGAGCAGTACTTC. It is translated as CAISESAGFSYEQYF.

The chain has TRBV5-5 and TRBJ2-7, with TRBD2 matching over 10 bases. Germline V gives CDR1 SGHKS, CDR2 YYEKEE (reference sequence). This CDR3 has 14 amino acids. The ends lost 4 bases at V and 3 bases at J; junction bases unmatched: 4. CDR3 coding DNA: TGTGCCAGCAGCACGGGACTAGCGCACTACGAGCAGTACTTC. Translation: CASSTGLAHYEQYF.

The CDR3 region is CASSHEGAGGNYNEQFF. CDR3 nucleotides: TGCGCCAGCAGCCATGAGGGGGCGGGAGGTAACTACAATGAGCAGTTCTTC. The rearrangement links TRBV4-1 to TRBJ2-1, with D possibly matching TRBD2 (8 bases). Germline lookup yields CDR1 MGHRA and CDR2 YSYEKL. The germline V and J ends were trimmed by 3 bases and 3 bases, with 18 bases remaining between them. This CDR3 spans 17 amino acids.

The CDR3 DNA reads as TGTGCCAGCAGTCGGGACAGGAGCTCCTACAATGAGCAGTTCTTC. Residues: CASSRDRSSYNEQFF. V and J are TRBV27 and TRBJ2-1; 8 bases align to TRBD1. The V and J ends lost 5 bases and 0 bases, in that order; junction bases with no gene match: 3. The CDR3 is made up of 15 amino acids. CDR1 MNHEY and CDR2 SMNVEV come from the germline V gene (reference sequence).

This clone was detected once. The chain has TRBV7-9 and TRBJ2-7; TRBD1 is a possible D gene (6 bases). Deletions cut 5 bases from V and 2 bases from J, with 13 bases between. The CDR3 is made up of 14 amino acids. Looked up from germline, CDR1 is SEHNR and CDR2 is FQNEAQ (reference sequence). CDR3 nucleotides: TGTGCCAGCAGCGCGGACAGCCGGGCCTACGAGCAGTACTTC. It codes for CASSADSRAYEQYF.

Turning to this clone: Other nucleotide sequences in the sample specify the same CDR3. The rearrangement joins TRBV19 to TRBJ2-1; 8 bases fit TRBD1. The CDR3 totals 15 residues. Trimming cost V 3 bases and J 1 base; bases outside gene matches: 2. In germline, CDR1 is LNHDA, CDR2 SQIVND (reference sequence). The CDR3 reads CASSIGTGSYNEQFF. The CDR3 bases are TGTGCCAGTAGTATTGGGACAGGTTCCTACAATGAGCAGTTCTTC.

The J gene is TRBJ2-5, the V gene TRBV10-2; D is unclear. V was trimmed by 7 bases and J by 5 bases, leaving 8 bases between them. Germline V lookup: CDR1 WSHSY, CDR2 SAAADI. This CDR3 region has 11 residues. Here the CDR3 reads CASMQGETQYF. The DNA for the CDR3 is TGCGCCAGCATGCAAGGGGAGACCCAGTACTTC.

J is TRBJ2-7 and V is TRBV28, with 11 bases matching TRBD2. CDR3 length: 18 amino acids. With V trimmed by 8 bases and J by 5 bases, 20 bases remained unmatched. CDR1 is MDHEN, CDR2 SYDVKM, per germline. The CDR3 spells CASFYPRKTSGRRNEQYF. The CDR3 nucleotides are TGTGCCAGCTTTTATCCGAGGAAAACTAGCGGGAGACGAAACGAGCAGTACTTC.

This sequence joins TRBV6-5 and TRBJ2-1, with 7 bases that match TRBD1. The germline V gene encodes CDR1 MNHEY and CDR2 SVGAGI. This CDR3 region has 11 residues. J gave up 15 bases and V 10 bases, and 12 bases lay outside the gene matches. The CDR3 here is CATLGTDRPFF. CDR3 bases: TGTGCCACCCTAGGGACAGACCGTCCGTTCTTC.

V and J are TRBV6-5 and TRBJ2-5; D possibly corresponds to TRBD1 (6 bases). The last part of the DNA fits TRBJ2-7 better; the J call may be wrong. The CDR3 totals 13 residues. From germline, CDR1 is MNHEY and CDR2 SVGAGI. DNA for the CDR3: TGTGCCAGCAAAGGGGGTGGGACCTACGAGCAGTACTTC. This sequence encodes CASKGGGTYEQYF.

Comment on this clone: This sample includes further DNA sequences coding for the same CDR3. The chain employs TRBV29-1 and TRBJ2-7; D remains ambiguous. Trimming took off 4 bases at V and 0 bases at J, with 4 bases between the two ends. The CDR3 has 11 amino acids. The germline V gene has CDR1 SQVTM and CDR2 ANQGSEA. In nucleotides, the CDR3 is TGCAGCGTTGGGGGCTCCTACGAGCAGTACTTC. Residues: CSVGGSYEQYF.

A remark on this clone: Within the sample, other DNA sequences also encode this same CDR3. The V gene is TRBV13, the J gene TRBJ2-7; TRBD1 agrees at 8 bases. Trimming at V came to 5 bases and at J to 2 bases, leaving 5 bases not matched to a gene. Germline V gene lookup returns CDR1 PRHDT and CDR2 FYEKMQ (reference sequence). The CDR3 is 14 amino acids. The CDR3 sequence is CASSPGTGPYEQYF. The CDR3 nucleotides read TGTGCCAGCAGCCCCGGGACAGGCCCCTACGAGCAGTACTTC.

The J gene is TRBJ2-1, the V gene TRBV6-1; 9 nucleotides agree with TRBD1. Per germline, CDR1 MNHNS and CDR2 SASEGT. This CDR3 is built from 17 residues. The J segment lost 6 bases and the V segment lost 0 bases, leaving 9 bases of the junction unmatched. CDR3 in amino acids: CASSEALRDRAFNEQFF. The CDR3 DNA is TGTGCCAGCAGTGAAGCTCTCCGGGACAGGGCATTCAATGAGCAGTTCTTC.

The chain employs TRBV4-1 and TRBJ2-1, with D hard to call. V lost 0 bases to trimming and J lost 10 bases, with 13 bases between them. The CDR3 length is 14 residues. From germline, CDR1 is MGHRA and CDR2 YSYEKL. CDR3: CASSQDRAAGEQFF. The CDR3 DNA reads TGCGCCAGCAGCCAAGATAGGGCCGCCGGGGAGCAGTTCTTC.

This chain joins TRBV7-9 and TRBJ2-3; D gene unclear. This CDR3 spans 11 amino acids. Per the germline V gene, CDR1 is SEHNR and CDR2 is FQNEAQ (reference sequence). V lost 8 bases and J 0 bases, leaving 3 bases between the germline ends. The CDR3 region has the DNA TGTGCCAGCGAAAGCACAGATACGCAGTATTTT. Amino acids: CASESTDTQYF.

This clone was observed a handful of times. This sequence joins TRBV2 and TRBJ1-2, with a weak D call TRBD1 (5 bases). The CDR3 is 16 amino acids. Germline V gene data show CDR1 as SNHLY and CDR2 as FYNNEI. V gave up 0 bases and J gave up 5 bases, with 16 bases separating them. The CDR3 DNA is TGTGCCAGCAGTGAAGCGCTGAAGGGGCGCCGGTATGGCTACACCTTC. It codes for CASSEALKGRRYGYTF. Full variable domain (rest looked up from reference TRBV2 and TRBJ1-2): EPEVTQTPSHQVTQMGQEVILRCVPISNHLYFYWYRQILGQKVEFLVSFYNNEISEKSEIFDDQFSVERPDGSNFTLKIRSTKLEDSAMYFCASSEALKGRRYGYTFGSGTRLTVV.

The CDR3 region has the DNA TGTGCCAGCAGTTTAGCCGATAGGAGCACAGATACGCAGTATTTT. Encoded protein: CASSLADRSTDTQYF. The chain carries TRBV28 and TRBJ2-3; no clear D. V dropped 2 bases and J dropped 0 bases, with 9 bases sitting between them. This CDR3 comprises 15 residues. Germline-derived CDR1 and CDR2 are MDHEN and SYDVKM. Together with reference TRBV28 and TRBJ2-3, the CDR3 gives the full variable domain: DVKVTQSSRYLVKRTGEKVFLECVQDMDHENMFWYRQDPGLGLRLIYFSYDVKMKEKGDIPEGYSVSREKKERFSLILESASTNQTSMYLCASSLADRSTDTQYFGPGTRLTVL.

The V call is TRBV11-2, the J call TRBJ2-5, with D unresolved. The V end was cut by 2 bases, the J end by 0 bases, with 10 bases between. The CDR3 sequence is 15 residues long. The germline V gene has CDR1 SGHAT and CDR2 FQNNGV. The CDR3 coding sequence is TGTGCCAGCAGCTTACTGGCTGAATACCAAGAGACCCAGTACTTC. Translated, it gives CASSLLAEYQETQYF.

The V and J genes are TRBV11-2 and TRBJ2-3; TRBD1 matches 11 bases. This CDR3 contains 15 residues. CDR1 is SGHAT and CDR2 is FQNNGV in the germline V gene. Unmatched junction bases numbered 5, after V lost 5 bases and J lost 4 bases. The DNA for the CDR3 is TGTGCCAGCAGCACCCGGGACAGGGGGTCAGATACGCAGTATTTT. Its translation is CASSTRDRGSDTQYF. The full variable domain, completed using reference TRBV11-2 and TRBJ2-3, is EAGVAQSPRYKIIEKRQSVAFWCNPISGHATLYWYQQILGQGPKLLIQFQNNGVVDDSQLPKDRFSAERLKGVDSTLKIQPAKLEDSAVYLCASSTRDRGSDTQYFGPGTRLTVL.

The chain uses TRBV6-5 and TRBJ2-1; no definite D call. CDR3 length: 15 residues. V was clipped by 2 bases and J by 4 bases, with 12 bases between them. Germline CDR1 and CDR2: MNHEY and SVGAGI. CDR3 in amino acids: CASSYTPLGYNEQFF. CDR3 in DNA: TGTGCCAGCAGTTACACCCCACTGGGATACAATGAGCAGTTCTTC.

V and J are TRBV15 and TRBJ2-1; TRBD1 matches 7 bases. Germline-derived CDR1 and CDR2 are LNHNV and YYDKDF (reference sequence). The V segment lost 0 bases and the J segment 5 bases; nucleotides outside the gene matches: 4. CDR3 length equals 15 residues. This CDR3 is CATSREGQVDNEQFF. CDR3 in DNA: TGTGCCACCAGCAGAGAAGGACAGGTCGACAATGAGCAGTTCTTC.

The count of this clone is one. The V call is TRBV7-9, the J call TRBJ2-2; 11 bases match TRBD1. V shed 4 bases and J 4 bases; nucleotides not matched to a gene: 2. CDR1 is SEHNR, CDR2 FQNEAQ, per germline (reference sequence). The CDR3 contains 15 residues. For the CDR3, the DNA is TGTGCCAGCAGCTCCGGGACAGGGGGCACCGGGGAGCTGTTTTTT. As protein: CASSSGTGGTGELFF.

The chain employs TRBV4-1 and TRBJ1-1, with a possible D match to TRBD1 (5 bases). CDR3 size: 15 residues. V was clipped by 4 bases and J by 1 base, with 13 bases between them. Germline loops: CDR1 MGHRA, CDR2 YSYEKL. Here the CDR3 reads CASSLTGGRNTEAFF. CDR3 in DNA: TGCGCCAGCAGCCTCACAGGAGGCAGGAACACTGAAGCTTTCTTT.

For this clone: One end of the junction is discordant with germline, which a read error may explain. The chain recombines TRBV11-2 with TRBJ2-1, with D perhaps TRBD2 (6 bases). The CDR3 consists of 15 residues. CDR1 is SGHAT, CDR2 FQNNGV, per germline. In DNA, the CDR3 is TGTGCCAGCAGCATAGACCCGGACGGGGGCAATGAGCAGTTCTTC. Amino acid sequence: CASSIDPDGGNEQFF.